This TCR beta chain was captured in a study of STAT3 mutations in large granular lymphocyte leukemia. Regarding the study as a whole: In several patients, dominant TCR clone burden exceeded STAT3 mutant burden, suggesting STAT3 mutation arose secondarily. Every T-LGLL patient had at least one immunodominant TCRbeta clonotype. TCR clonotype switching after therapy occurred in about 35% of the 18 patients.

A remark on this clone: As yet, its antigen is unknown.

Each sample's TCRbeta library yielded on average around 41,000 productive templates. TCRdb's copy holds only in-frame clones and misses some; the assay was immunoSEQ multiplex PCR. Of about 12,000 clones listed, approximately 80% are singletons. This TCR was recovered from a man in his fifties or sixties with T-cell large granular lymphocyte leukemia. Some clones in this sample may be carry-over from other donors' samples. Material: peripheral blood mononuclear cells.

The chain's CDR3 is CASSRGQNYEQYF. The DNA of the CDR3 is TGTGCCAGCAGTAGGGGACAGAACTACGAGCAGTACTTC. This rearrangement joins TRBV6-5 to TRBJ2-7, with 7 bases matching TRBD1. V shed 5 bases and J 3 bases; nucleotides not matched to a gene: 4. CDR3 length: 13 residues. CDR1 and CDR2 from the germline V gene are MNHEY and SVGAGI.